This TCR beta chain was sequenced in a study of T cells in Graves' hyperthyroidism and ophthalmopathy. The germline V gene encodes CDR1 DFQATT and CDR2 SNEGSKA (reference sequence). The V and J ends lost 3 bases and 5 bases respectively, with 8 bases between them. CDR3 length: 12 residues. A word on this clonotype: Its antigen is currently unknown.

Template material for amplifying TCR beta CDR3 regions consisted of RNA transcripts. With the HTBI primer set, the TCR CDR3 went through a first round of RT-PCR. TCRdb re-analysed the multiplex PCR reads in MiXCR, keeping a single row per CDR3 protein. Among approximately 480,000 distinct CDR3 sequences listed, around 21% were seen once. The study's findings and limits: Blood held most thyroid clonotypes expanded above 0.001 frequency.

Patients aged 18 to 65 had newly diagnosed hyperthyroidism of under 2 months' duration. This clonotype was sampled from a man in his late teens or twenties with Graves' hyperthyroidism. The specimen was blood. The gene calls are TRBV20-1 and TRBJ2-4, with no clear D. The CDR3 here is CSASRTENIQYF. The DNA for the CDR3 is TGCAGTGCTAGTCGGACGGAAAACATTCAGTACTTC.